This T cell receptor beta chain was captured by sequencing in a study of T cells of healthy individuals. This clonotype was seen more than once but under ten times. Trimming took 7 bases from V and 0 from J, leaving 6 bases between them. This CDR3 is 12 amino acids long. The germline CDR1 and CDR2 sequences are LGHNT and FRNRAP. Each CDR3 protein gets one entry after TCRdb re-called the 5' RACE reads with MiXCR. The sample holds around 63,000 distinct CDR3 sequences, 16% seen once. The chain uses TRBV12-5 and TRBJ1-1, with D uncertain. The sequence came from a human donor in good health. CDR3 nucleotide sequence: TGTGCTAGTGCCAGTATGAACACTGAAGCTTTCTTT. Translating it yields CASASMNTEAFF.